One sample yielded the 10 T cell receptor beta chains listed below, sequenced in a study of T cells expressing NK-cell markers. TCRdb re-called the 5' RACE reads and shows each CDR3 protein once, DNA omitted. Recorded for this sample: 300,000 to 450,000 distinct CDR3 sequences. Sequenced input: blood T cells: a sorted CD56 or NKG2C T cell subset, CD4+ or CD8+ T cells, or bulk PBMC T cells (not recorded which). All receptors derive from a man aged 18 to 69 in good health.

The V gene is TRBV5-6, the J gene TRBJ2-7. Germline V gene sequence: CDR1 SGHDT, CDR2 YYEEEE. The CDR3 totals 14 residues. Here the CDR3 reads CASSQQLMVSEQYF.

The V call is TRBV6-1, the J call TRBJ1-2. The CDR3 loop spans 13 amino acids. Germline V gene lookup returns CDR1 MNHNS and CDR2 SASEGT. CDR3 sequence reads: CASSEDLPRGYTF.

J is TRBJ1-2 and V is TRBV5-1. Per germline, CDR1 SGHRS and CDR2 YFSETQ. This CDR3 has 13 residues. The chain's CDR3 is CASSSRAGRGYTF. The complete variable domain, with remaining parts taken from reference TRBV5-1 and TRBJ1-2, reads KAGVTQTPRYLIKTRGQQVTLSCSPISGHRSVSWYQQTPGQGLQFLFEYFSETQRNKGNFPGRFSGRQFSNSRSEMNVSTLELGDSALYLCASSSRAGRGYTFGSGTRLTVV.

V usage is TRBV15 and J usage is TRBJ1-6; TCRdb selects TRBD1, and the lack of DNA leaves this call unchecked. This CDR3 is 15 amino acids long. The germline V gene has CDR1 LNHNV and CDR2 YYDKDF (reference sequence). Here the CDR3 reads CATSRDRDSNSPLHF.

The chain carries TRBV11-2 and TRBJ2-5; TCRdb calls TRBD2, which cannot be checked without DNA. The CDR3 is 16 amino acids. Germline CDR1 is SGHAT and CDR2 is FQNNGV. This CDR3 reads CASSSSRGGQRETQYF.

The chain carries TRBV20-1 and TRBJ2-3; TCRdb proposes TRBD1, but this gene call is untestable without DNA. The CDR3 covers 15 residues. Germline V CDR1 and CDR2: DFQATT, SNEGSKA (reference sequence). The CDR3 is CSARPWGQPTDTQYF.

The chain uses TRBV6-1 and TRBJ1-2; TCRdb's D call, TRBD1, is unchecked because there is no DNA. Looked up from germline, CDR1 is MNHNS and CDR2 is SASEGT. This CDR3 spans 16 amino acids. The CDR3 loop is CASSEGRQVSNYGYTF.

This sequence joins TRBV7-9 and TRBJ2-2; the TCRdb call, TRBD2, lacks DNA for checking. Germline V lookup: CDR1 SEHNR, CDR2 FQNEAQ (reference sequence). This CDR3 region has 17 residues. This chain's CDR3 is CASSGLATSSNTGELFF.

This rearrangement joins TRBV2 to TRBJ2-5; TCRdb's D gene call, TRBD1, goes unchecked for lack of DNA. The CDR3 runs to 15 residues. Germline CDR1 SNHLY, CDR2 FYNNEI. CDR3 amino acids: CASREGQGVQETQYF.

The genes are TRBV27 and TRBJ2-5; there is no DNA to check the TCRdb D call of TRBD1. CDR3 length: 15 amino acids. Germline V gene lookup returns CDR1 MNHEY and CDR2 SMNVEV (reference sequence). CDR3 sequence: CASSLGGRERETQYF.